The clone carrying this TCR beta chain is a singleton in its sample. CD8+ and CD4+ T cells from blood underwent TCR beta sequencing. The germline V and J ends were trimmed by 0 bases and 0 bases, with 11 bases remaining between them. The germline CDR1 and CDR2 sequences are DFQATT and SNEGSKA (reference sequence). The CDR3 sequence is 15 residues long. This entry belongs to a study of CD8 T cells in Susac syndrome. It was with random hexamers that 0.5 to 1 ug RNA was reverse transcribed. It was immunoSEQ multiplex PCR that amplified TCR beta CDR3 across 54 Vbeta and 13 Jbeta. Using its own MiXCR run on the immunoSEQ multiplex PCR reads, TCRdb lists one record per CDR3 protein. The sample lists some 200,000 distinct CDR3 sequences, about 95% occurring once.

Material for sequencing was CD4+ T cells from PBMCs. The J gene is TRBJ1-2, the V gene TRBV20-1; D gene uncertain. The TCR originated in a human donor with multiple sclerosis. The CDR3 spells CSARDKRATNYGYTF. The CDR3 DNA is TGCAGTGCTAGAGACAAGAGGGCGACTAACTATGGCTACACCTTC.